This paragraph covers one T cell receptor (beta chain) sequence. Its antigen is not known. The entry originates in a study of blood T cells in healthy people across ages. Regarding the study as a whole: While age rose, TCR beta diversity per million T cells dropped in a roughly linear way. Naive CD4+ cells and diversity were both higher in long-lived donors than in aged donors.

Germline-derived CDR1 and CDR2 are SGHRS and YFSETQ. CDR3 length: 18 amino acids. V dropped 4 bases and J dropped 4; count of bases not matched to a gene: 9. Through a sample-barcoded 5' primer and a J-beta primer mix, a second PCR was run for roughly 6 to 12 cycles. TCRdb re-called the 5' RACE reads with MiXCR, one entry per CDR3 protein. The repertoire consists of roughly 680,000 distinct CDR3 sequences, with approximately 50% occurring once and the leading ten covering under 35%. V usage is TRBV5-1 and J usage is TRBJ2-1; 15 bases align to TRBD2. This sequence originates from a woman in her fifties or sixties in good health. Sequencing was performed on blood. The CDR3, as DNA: TGCGCCAGCAGCCTGGGAGGACTAGCGGGAGGGCTATACAATGAGCAGTTCTTC. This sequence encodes CASSLGGLAGGLYNEQFF.